This T cell receptor beta chain was documented in a study of patients and donors after allogeneic stem cell transplantation. Looked up from germline, CDR1 is MNHNS and CDR2 is SASEGT. The CDR3 totals 15 residues. V shed 6 bases and J 7 bases; nucleotides not matched to a gene: 9. TCRdb recomputed calls from the RT-PCR reads with MiXCR, one row per CDR3 protein. Of approximately 220,000 distinct CDR3 sequences in the sample, around 41% were seen once. This receptor was identified in a human donor who was either an allogeneic HSCT recipient or a stem cell or donor lymphocyte infusion donor (not recorded which). It is not recorded whose cells these are; they may come from a transplant donor. The rearrangement uses TRBV6-1 and TRBJ2-2; 9 bases are shared with TRBD1. Sequenced sample: blood, either unsorted or a sorted T cell fraction (not recorded which). The CDR3 DNA follows: TGTGCCAGCAGACGAGCAGGACAGGGGATCGGGGAGCTGTTTTTT. The encoded protein is CASRRAGQGIGELFF.